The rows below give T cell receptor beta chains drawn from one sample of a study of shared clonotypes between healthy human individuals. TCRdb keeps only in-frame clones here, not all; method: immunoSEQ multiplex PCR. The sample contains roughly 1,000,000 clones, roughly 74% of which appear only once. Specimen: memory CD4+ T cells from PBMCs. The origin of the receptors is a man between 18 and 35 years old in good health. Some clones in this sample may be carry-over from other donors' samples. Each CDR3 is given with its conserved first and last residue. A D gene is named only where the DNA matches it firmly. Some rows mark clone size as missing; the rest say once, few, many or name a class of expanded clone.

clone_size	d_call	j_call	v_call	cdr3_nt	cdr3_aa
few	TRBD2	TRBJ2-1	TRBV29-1	TGCAGCGTCTACGGGGGGAGAAACAATGAGCAGTTCTTC	CSVYGGRNNEQFF
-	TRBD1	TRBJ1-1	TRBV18	TGTGCCAGCTCAACTGGGACAGGGGAAACTGAAGCTTTCTTT	CASSTGTGETEAFF
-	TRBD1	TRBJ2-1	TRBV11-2	TGTGCCAGCAGCAACCCACTCGGACAGGGGGCATACTATGAGCAGTTCTTC	CASSNPLGQGAYYEQFF
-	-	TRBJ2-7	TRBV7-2	TGTGCCAGCAGCTTAGTGGCGGGGACCTCTCTCGAGCAGTACTTC	CASSLVAGTSLEQYF
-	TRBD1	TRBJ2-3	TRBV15	TGTGCCACCAGCATCAGACAGGGGTCAGATACGCAGTATTTT	CATSIRQGSDTQYF
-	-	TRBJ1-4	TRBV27	TGTGCCAGCAGTTTATTTATGGGAGAAAAACTGTTTTTT	CASSLFMGEKLFF
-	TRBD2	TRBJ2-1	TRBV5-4	TGTGCCAGCAGCCCTAGAGCGGGAAGCGACAATGAGCAGTTCTTC	CASSPRAGSDNEQFF
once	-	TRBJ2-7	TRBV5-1	TGCGCCAGCAGCTTGGCGCCAGGGAACGAGCAGTACTTC	CASSLAPGNEQYF
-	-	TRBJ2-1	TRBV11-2	TGTGCCAGCAGCTTAGGATTGGGTAACCCTCTCTACAATGAGCAGTTCTTC	CASSLGLGNPLYNEQFF
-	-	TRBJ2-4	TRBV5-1	TGCGCCAGCAGCTTCGGGATGACGGCCAAAAACATTCAGTACTTC	CASSFGMTAKNIQYF
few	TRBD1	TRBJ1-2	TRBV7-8	TGTGCCAGCAGCTACCGGGACAGGGAGACTGGCTACACCTTC	CASSYRDRETGYTF
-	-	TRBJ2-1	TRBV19	TGTGCCAGTAGGGAGGGGTTTGCGGCCTACAATGAGCAGTTCTTC	CASREGFAAYNEQFF